Below, 22 T cell receptor beta chains from the same sample are listed, as sequenced in a study of pediatric ulcerative colitis. TCRdb's copy holds only in-frame clones and misses some; the assay was immunoSEQ multiplex PCR. The table includes roughly 64,000 clones, 85% to 90% detected once. The sample consisted of blood. The receptors derive from a boy younger than 18 with severe ulcerative colitis.

The chain is built from TRBV10-3 and TRBJ2-7; the match to TRBD2 covers 7 bases. Germline V gene data show CDR1 as ENHRY and CDR2 as SYGVKD. V lost 4 bases, J lost 2 bases, and 5 bases stayed unmatched. The CDR3 is 14 amino acids. The CDR3 sequence is CAISAAGVPYEQYF. The CDR3 nucleotides are TGTGCCATCAGTGCCGCGGGGGTCCCCTACGAGCAGTACTTC.

The chain combines TRBV7-8 with TRBJ2-7, with 8 nucleotides matching TRBD2. This CDR3 comprises 18 residues. Germline CDR1 is SGHVS and CDR2 is FQNEAQ. J was trimmed by 0 bases and V by 1 base; bases with no gene match: 11. This CDR3 reads CASSLGTSGPTGSYEQYF. CDR3 DNA: TGTGCCAGCAGCTTAGGAACTAGCGGTCCCACGGGCTCCTACGAGCAGTACTTC. The whole variable domain, remainder taken from reference TRBV7-8 and TRBJ2-7, is GAGVSQSPRYKVAKRGQDVALRCDPISGHVSLFWYQQALGQGPEFLTYFQNEAQLDKSGLPSDRFFAERPEGSVSTLKIQRTQQEDSAVYLCASSLGTSGPTGSYEQYFGPGTRLTVT.

The DNA of the CDR3 is TGTGCCAGCAGCCCGGGGAGGGAATTCACTGAAGCTTTCTTT. This encodes CASSPGREFTEAFF. The gene calls are TRBV11-3 and TRBJ1-1; D gene uncertain. Per germline, CDR1 SGHNT and CDR2 YENEEA. V lost 5 bases and J 4 bases, leaving 14 bases between the germline ends. The CDR3 extends over 14 amino acids.

This clone was detected only once. The chain joins TRBV27 to TRBJ2-7; no definite D call. V was trimmed by 6 bases and J by 2 bases, leaving 8 bases between them. The CDR3 is 12 residues long. Germline V gene data show CDR1 as MNHEY and CDR2 as SMNVEV (reference sequence). CDR3 bases: TGTGCCAGCAGCCCTACCCCCTACGAGCAGTACTTC. As protein: CASSPTPYEQYF.

V usage is TRBV10-3 and J usage is TRBJ2-3; no clear D gene. V lost 4 bases and J lost 4, with 3 bases in between. CDR3 length: 11 amino acids. Germline CDR1 is ENHRY and CDR2 is SYGVKD. CDR3: CAISVADTQYF. The CDR3 DNA is TGTGCCATCAGTGTCGCAGATACGCAGTATTTT.

The genes are TRBV29-1 and TRBJ2-2; TRBD2 aligns across 15 bases. Germline V lookup: CDR1 SQVTM, CDR2 ANQGSEA. Germline trimming cut 7 bases from V and 1 base from J; bases unmatched to any gene: 10. The CDR3 length is 18 residues. In DNA, the CDR3 is TGCAGCGGACTCTGGACTAGCGGGAGGGCCATGAACACCGGGGAGCTGTTTTTT. Amino acid sequence: CSGLWTSGRAMNTGELFF.

The V call is TRBV11-2, the J call TRBJ2-2; D is undetermined. V was trimmed by 2 bases and J by 6 bases, leaving 13 bases between them. This CDR3 spans 15 amino acids. Germline assignment: CDR1 SGHAT and CDR2 FQNNGV. As DNA, the CDR3 is TGTGCCAGCAGCTTACTCCAAACGGGCGCCGGGGAGCTGTTTTTT. It codes for CASSLLQTGAGELFF. Full variable domain (remainder filled in from reference TRBV11-2 and TRBJ2-2): EAGVAQSPRYKIIEKRQSVAFWCNPISGHATLYWYQQILGQGPKLLIQFQNNGVVDDSQLPKDRFSAERLKGVDSTLKIQPAKLEDSAVYLCASSLLQTGAGELFFGEGSRLTVL.

The V and J genes are TRBV11-3 and TRBJ2-3; 15 nucleotides agree with TRBD2. CDR3 length equals 17 residues. With 1 base clipped from V and 5 bases from J, the junction kept 4 bases outside the gene matches. Germline CDR1 is SGHNT and CDR2 is YENEEA. CDR3 amino acids: CASSLALGLAGGDTQYF. CDR3 sequence (DNA): TGTGCCAGCAGCTTAGCTCTGGGACTAGCGGGAGGAGATACGCAGTATTTT.

The chain couples TRBV5-4 to TRBJ2-5; D is possibly TRBD1 (6 bases). The CDR3 extends over 18 amino acids. The V gene lost 0 bases and the J gene lost 2 bases, with 20 bases spanning the gap. The V gene's germline CDR1 is SGHNT and CDR2 YYREEE (reference sequence). The CDR3 nucleotides read TGTGCCAGCAGCTTGGGTGGAGGTAGGGGGAAGACTCAAGAGACCCAGTACTTC. The encoded protein is CASSLGGGRGKTQETQYF. Variable domain in full (rest from reference TRBV5-4 and TRBJ2-5): ETGVTQSPTHLIKTRGQQVTLRCSSQSGHNTVSWYQQALGQGPQFIFQYYREEENGRGNFPPRFSGLQFPNYSSELNVNALELDDSALYLCASSLGGGRGKTQETQYFGPGTRLLVL.

This clone was detected a few times. This rearrangement joins TRBV18 to TRBJ2-7, with D maybe TRBD2 (6 bases). Germline assignment: CDR1 KGHSH and CDR2 LQKENI. V was clipped by 6 bases and J by 3 bases, with 12 bases between them. CDR3 length equals 13 residues. CDR3 coding DNA: TGTGCCAGCTCGCTGGGGGGACTCTACGAGCAGTACTTC. This codes for CASSLGGLYEQYF.

Only one count was recorded for this clone. At one end, the junction sequence differs from germline, possibly due to a read error. The chain combines TRBV7-7 with TRBJ2-3, with D possibly matching TRBD2 (5 bases). The germline CDR1 and CDR2 sequences are SSHAT and FNYEAQ (reference sequence). There are 15 residues in the CDR3. CDR3: CASSLSGSRTDTQYF. CDR3 sequence (DNA): TGTGCTAGCAGCTTGAGCGGTAGCCGGACAGATACGCAGTATTTT. Looking up the rest from reference TRBV7-7 and TRBJ2-3 gives the full variable domain: GAGVSQSPRYKVTKRGQDVTLRCDPISSHATLYWYQQALGQGPEFLTYFNYEAQPDKSGLPSDRFSAERPEGSISTLTIQRTEQRDSAMYRCASSLSGSRTDTQYFGPGTRLTVL.

This clone was counted a few times. The chain employs TRBV29-1 and TRBJ1-2; unclear D gene. The germline V and J ends were trimmed by 4 bases and 12 bases, with 6 bases remaining between them. CDR3 length equals 8 residues. The germline gives CDR1 SQVTM, CDR2 ANQGSEA. In DNA form, the CDR3 reads TGCAGCGTTGCACAAAACACCTTC. This gives the protein CSVAQNTF.

The chain joins TRBV7-9 to TRBJ1-1, with a weak D call TRBD1 (5 bases). The germline V gene encodes CDR1 SEHNR and CDR2 FQNEAQ (reference sequence). V lost 2 bases, J lost 6 bases, and 10 bases lay in between. The CDR3 is 13 amino acids. The CDR3 protein is CASSLIREAEAFF. DNA for the CDR3: TGTGCCAGCAGCTTAATCAGGGAAGCTGAAGCTTTCTTT.

This chain links TRBV5-6 with TRBJ1-2; D ambiguous. CDR3 length equals 15 residues. Germline assignment: CDR1 SGHDT and CDR2 YYEEEE. Trimming left V 1 base short and J 4 bases short, with 14 bases between. The chain's CDR3 is CASSLTGLTSYGYTF. In nucleotides, the CDR3 is TGTGCCAGCAGCTTGACTGGACTTACCTCCTATGGCTACACCTTC.

V and J are TRBV4-1 and TRBJ2-1; D unclear. V lost 8 bases, J lost 1 base, and 6 bases lay in between. CDR1 is MGHRA, CDR2 YSYEKL, per germline. The CDR3 loop spans 12 amino acids. The CDR3 is CASGVSYNEQFF. CDR3 DNA sequence: TGCGCCAGCGGGGTTTCCTACAATGAGCAGTTCTTC.

The chain is built from TRBV7-9 and TRBJ2-3; D gene unclear. The CDR3 is 12 residues long. V lost 2 bases, J lost 6 bases, and 6 bases lay in between. Germline CDR1 is SEHNR and CDR2 is FQNEAQ (reference sequence). CDR3 nucleotide sequence: TGTGCCAGCAGCTTAATTTGGGATACGCAGTATTTT. This encodes CASSLIWDTQYF.

This clone was seen more than once but under ten times. The rearrangement joins TRBV6-1 to TRBJ1-2; D remains ambiguous. V shed 11 bases and J shed 1 base, with 14 bases lying between them. Germline V gene data show CDR1 as MNHNS and CDR2 as SASEGT. The CDR3 is 13 amino acids. The CDR3 nucleotides are TGTGCCGGAGCGGGCCCCTATAACTATGGCTACACCTTC. The encoded protein is CAGAGPYNYGYTF.

The chain couples TRBV10-3 to TRBJ2-1; TRBD2 is a possible D gene (5 bases). CDR1 is ENHRY, CDR2 SYGVKD, per germline. V was shortened by 4 bases and J by 6 bases, with 16 bases between the two germline ends. CDR3 length: 15 amino acids. The CDR3 spells CAISARAEIGNEQFF. In DNA form, the CDR3 reads TGTGCCATCAGTGCACGAGCGGAGATAGGCAATGAGCAGTTCTTC.

This clone was detected only once. The chain recombines TRBV19 with TRBJ1-1, with TRBD1 as a possible D gene (5 bases). The CDR3 sequence is 14 residues long. Germline CDR1 LNHDA, CDR2 SQIVND (reference sequence). The V end was cut by 9 bases, the J end by 1 base, with 15 bases between. CDR3 DNA sequence: TGTGCCAGCAACCGGGGCTCGACGAACACTGAAGCTTTCTTT. Translating gives CASNRGSTNTEAFF.

This chain links TRBV19 with TRBJ2-7, with 9 bases fitting TRBD1. The germline gives CDR1 LNHDA, CDR2 SQIVND (reference sequence). There are 15 residues in the CDR3. J lost 1 base, V lost 3 bases, and 4 bases had no gene match. The CDR3 region has the DNA TGTGCCAGTAGTATTAGCGACAGGGGGTCCTACGAGCAGTACTTC. It encodes CASSISDRGSYEQYF.

The CDR3 coding sequence is TGTGCTAGTGGTTTGGTACCCGGACAGGGGATCTATGGCTACACCTTC. Its protein product is CASGLVPGQGIYGYTF. The chain couples TRBV12-5 to TRBJ1-2, with 9 bases that match TRBD1. With V trimmed by 0 bases and J by 4 bases, 6 bases remained unmatched. There are 16 residues in the CDR3. CDR1 and CDR2 from the germline V gene are LGHNT and FRNRAP.

The chain carries TRBV4-1 and TRBJ2-1, with 11 bases matching TRBD2. This CDR3 is built from 17 residues. The V gene end was trimmed by 1 base and the J gene end by 7 bases; junction bases not matched to a gene: 9. The germline CDR1 and CDR2 sequences are MGHRA and YSYEKL. DNA for the CDR3: TGCGCCAGCAGCCAAGCCCCACTAGCGGGAGTCAGGAATGAGCAGTTCTTC. This translates into CASSQAPLAGVRNEQFF.